In its sample, the clone carrying this T cell receptor beta chain was seen a few times. Antigen specificity is unknown. Germline lookup yields CDR1 SGHRS and CDR2 YFSETQ. V dropped 1 base and J dropped 4 bases, with 9 bases sitting between them. This CDR3 spans 13 amino acids. The data derive from a study of T-cell memory formation after mild COVID-19. Findings and caveats of the study: A second wave of clones peaked on day 37, and their SARS-CoV-2 specificity went unconfirmed.

A single record per CDR3 protein comes from TCRdb applying MiXCR to the 5' RACE reads. The data show about 470,000 distinct CDR3 sequences, roughly 20% seen once. The material sequenced was PBMCs or a T cell subset sorted from them (not recorded which). The V gene is TRBV5-1, the J gene TRBJ2-7; D remains ambiguous. The origin of this receptor is an adult woman who had mild COVID-19 (a few samples of this study predate the infection). Cell type and time point are not known. This chain's CDR3 is CASSLLGNYEQYF. The DNA of the CDR3 is TGCGCCAGCAGCTTGCTAGGCAATTACGAGCAGTACTTC.